These T cell receptor beta chains were read from a single sample in a study of blood T cell repertoires in COVID-19. Libraries were prepared by immunoSEQ multiplex PCR; TCRdb keeps only in-frame clonotypes and omits some of them. The sample lists hundreds of thousands of clones; 75% to 90% were seen once. The sequenced sample was peripheral blood. These receptors were obtained from a woman between 18 and 29 years old with acute or convalescent COVID-19. Each CDR3 is given with its conserved first and last residue. A D gene is named only where the DNA matches it firmly. Clone size is stated in some rows and not others, as once, few, many or a class when expanded.

12	TRBV9	NA	TRBJ2-1	NA	CASGQSYNEQFF	TGTGCCAGCGGGCAGTCCTACAATGAGCAGTTCTTC
12	TRBV28	few	TRBJ2-5	NA	CASRLEEGTQYF	TGTGCCAGCAGGCTAGAAGAGGGGACCCAGTACTTC
14	TRBV6-5	NA	TRBJ2-7	NA	CASSYEGHPLRQYF	TGTGCCAGCAGTTACGAGGGACACCCTCTACGACAGTACTTC
14	TRBV19	few	TRBJ1-2	NA	CASSIRGVNYGYTF	TGTGCCAGTAGTATTAGAGGCGTAAACTATGGCTACACCTTC
13	TRBV5-1	NA	TRBJ1-6	NA	CASSLALNSPLHF	TGCGCCAGCAGCTTGGCCCTTAATTCACCCCTCCACTTT
15	TRBV5-1	NA	TRBJ1-1	NA	CASSLRGARVTEAFF	TGCGCCAGCAGCTTGCGGGGGGCGAGGGTCACTGAAGCTTTCTTT
16	TRBV19	NA	TRBJ1-1	TRBD1	CASSTRQGPLNTEAFF	TGTGCCAGTAGTACTCGACAGGGGCCGCTGAACACTGAAGCTTTCTTT
12	TRBV29-1	NA	TRBJ2-3	NA	CSGTVSTDTQYF	TGCAGCGGCACAGTGAGCACAGATACGCAGTATTTT
13	TRBV6-5	NA	TRBJ2-7	NA	CASTDPGFYEQYF	TGTGCCAGCACCGATCCAGGGTTCTACGAGCAGTACTTC
13	TRBV9	NA	TRBJ2-7	NA	CASSVTGIHEQYF	TGTGCCAGCAGCGTTACGGGTATCCACGAGCAGTACTTC
15	TRBV4-1	NA	TRBJ1-4	NA	CASSLPSAGNEKLFF	TGCGCCAGCAGCCTCCCCTCGGCAGGGAATGAAAAACTGTTTTTT
12	TRBV9	NA	TRBJ2-2	NA	CASSRVAGELFF	TGTGCCAGCAGCAGAGTCGCCGGGGAGCTGTTTTTT
15	TRBV19	once	TRBJ1-1	NA	CASSIFRGANSEAFF	TGTGCCAGTAGTATCTTTCGGGGGGCCAACTCTGAAGCTTTCTTT
12	TRBV6-5	NA	TRBJ1-2	TRBD1	CASSLTGEGYTF	TGTGCCAGCAGTTTGACAGGGGAGGGCTACACCTTC
17	TRBV28	NA	TRBJ2-5	NA	CASSSPQGGGLQETQYF	TGTGCCAGCAGTTCCCCTCAGGGAGGCGGGCTGCAAGAGACCCAGTACTTC
14	TRBV5-4	NA	TRBJ1-1	NA	CASSPKTGNTEAFF	TGTGCCAGCAGCCCTAAAACAGGTAACACTGAAGCTTTCTTT
17	TRBV4-1	NA	TRBJ1-5	TRBD1	CASSHGRGGEGNQPQHF	TGCGCCAGCAGCCACGGACGAGGGGGCGAGGGCAATCAGCCCCAGCATTTT
15	TRBV28	NA	TRBJ2-7	TRBD2	CASPPRAGGGYEQYF	TGTGCCAGCCCCCCTCGGGCGGGAGGAGGATACGAGCAGTACTTC
16	TRBV5-5	few	TRBJ2-7	NA	CASSLERSNLPGEQYF	TGTGCCAGCAGCTTGGAAAGGAGTAATCTCCCGGGGGAGCAGTACTTC
10	TRBV20-1	few	TRBJ2-7	NA	CSALGNEQYF	TGCAGTGCTCTGGGCAACGAGCAGTACTTC
16	TRBV28	NA	TRBJ1-1	TRBD1	CASSVTQGAGDTEAFF	TGTGCCAGCAGTGTGACACAGGGGGCAGGAGACACTGAAGCTTTCTTT
14	TRBV7-9	NA	TRBJ2-1	TRBD1	CASSPSTGPNEQFF	TGTGCCAGCAGCCCCTCGACAGGGCCCAATGAGCAGTTCTTC
12	TRBV28	once	TRBJ1-1	NA	CASSLVGQGAFF	TGTGCCAGCAGCCTGGTAGGCCAGGGTGCTTTCTTT
15	TRBV7-9	NA	TRBJ2-7	TRBD2	CASSSPGTSVYEQYF	TGTGCCAGCAGCTCCCCCGGGACTAGCGTTTACGAGCAGTACTTC
17	TRBV29-1	NA	TRBJ2-5	TRBD2	CSVPGGTSGRRHETQYF	TGCAGCGTGCCTGGAGGGACTAGCGGGAGAAGGCACGAGACCCAGTACTTC
13	TRBV11-3	NA	TRBJ2-2	NA	CASSLEAGGELFF	TGTGCCAGCAGCTTAGAAGCGGGCGGGGAGCTGTTTTTT
13	TRBV2	NA	TRBJ1-2	TRBD1	CASSADRANGYTF	TGTGCCAGCAGTGCTGACAGGGCGAACGGCTACACCTTC
13	TRBV6-5	few	TRBJ1-3	NA	CASRPDSRNTIYF	TGTGCCAGCAGACCCGACAGTCGAAACACCATATATTTT
14	TRBV19	NA	TRBJ2-5	NA	CASSMTTIQETQYF	TGTGCCAGTAGTATGACGACAATCCAAGAGACCCAGTACTTC
16	TRBV16	NA	TRBJ1-2	TRBD1	CASSQFLGQGNYGYTF	TGTGCCAGCAGCCAATTCTTGGGACAGGGGAACTATGGCTACACCTTC
15	TRBV5-1	few	TRBJ1-2	TRBD1	CASSAGTGQGYGYTF	TGCGCCAGCAGCGCCGGAACGGGACAGGGCTATGGCTACACCTTC
14	TRBV5-4	NA	TRBJ2-7	TRBD1	CASSYPGGGNEQYF	TGTGCCAGCAGTTATCCAGGGGGTGGTAACGAGCAGTACTTC
15	TRBV30	NA	TRBJ2-7	TRBD1	CAWNIQEGQGNEQYF	TGTGCCTGGAACATACAAGAAGGACAGGGCAACGAGCAGTACTTC
17	TRBV6-2/TRBV6-3	NA	TRBJ2-2	TRBD2	CASSYSTSGGPTGELFF	TGTGCCAGCAGTTACTCCACTAGCGGGGGCCCCACCGGGGAGCTGTTTTTT
13	TRBV19	NA	TRBJ1-1	NA	CASSSGGSTEAFF	TGTGCCAGTAGTTCAGGCGGGAGCACTGAAGCTTTCTTT
12	TRBV28	NA	TRBJ1-2	NA	CASSLSPSGYTF	TGTGCCAGCAGTTTATCCCCGAGCGGCTACACCTTC
12	TRBV9	NA	TRBJ2-1	NA	CASSSQYNEQFF	TGTGCCAGCAGCTCACAGTACAATGAGCAGTTCTTC
13	TRBV19	NA	TRBJ2-7	TRBD1	CASSNRGTYEQYF	TGTGCCAGTAGTAACAGGGGGACCTACGAGCAGTACTTC
13	TRBV7-9	once	TRBJ1-2	NA	CASSLQENYGYTF	TGTGCCAGCAGCTTGCAGGAAAACTATGGCTACACCTTC
14	TRBV28	NA	TRBJ2-3	NA	CASSVGESLTRGYF	TGTGCCAGCAGTGTCGGGGAGTCTTTAACCCGGGGATATTTT
16	TRBV6-5	NA	TRBJ2-2	NA	CASSFQGELPIGELFF	TGTGCCAGCAGTTTTCAAGGGGAACTCCCGATCGGGGAGCTGTTTTTT
15	TRBV5-5	NA	TRBJ2-2	TRBD1	CASSSDRGGTGELFF	TGTGCCAGCAGCTCCGACAGGGGTGGCACCGGGGAGCTGTTTTTT
11	TRBV27	NA	TRBJ1-2	NA	CASSYRGGYTF	TGTGCCAGCAGTTACCGGGGAGGCTACACCTTC
15	TRBV27	NA	TRBJ2-1	TRBD2	CASWIYAGGPDEQFF	TGTGCCAGCTGGATCTATGCGGGAGGGCCGGATGAGCAGTTCTTC
14	TRBV5-1	NA	TRBJ1-1	NA	CASSLGGDNTEAFF	TGCGCCAGCAGCTTGGGAGGAGATAACACTGAAGCTTTCTTT
15	TRBV7-9	NA	TRBJ1-1	TRBD1	CASSSGQKTHTEAFF	TGTGCCAGCAGCTCGGGACAGAAAACCCACACTGAAGCTTTCTTT